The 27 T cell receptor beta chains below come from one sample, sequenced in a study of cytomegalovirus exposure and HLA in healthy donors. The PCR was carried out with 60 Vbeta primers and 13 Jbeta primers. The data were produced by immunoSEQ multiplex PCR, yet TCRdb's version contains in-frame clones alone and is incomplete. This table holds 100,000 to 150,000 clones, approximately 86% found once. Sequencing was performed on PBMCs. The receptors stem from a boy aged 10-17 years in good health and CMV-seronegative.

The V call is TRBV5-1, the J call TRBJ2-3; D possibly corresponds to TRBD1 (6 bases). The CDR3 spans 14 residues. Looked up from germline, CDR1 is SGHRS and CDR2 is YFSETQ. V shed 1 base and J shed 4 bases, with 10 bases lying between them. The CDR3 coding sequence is TGCGCCAGCAGCTTGACAGGGCTTGCAGATACGCAGTATTTT. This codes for CASSLTGLADTQYF.

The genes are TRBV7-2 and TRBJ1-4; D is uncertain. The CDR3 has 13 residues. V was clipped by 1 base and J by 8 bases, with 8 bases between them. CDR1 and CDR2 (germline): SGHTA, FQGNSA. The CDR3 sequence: CASSLVAEEKLFF. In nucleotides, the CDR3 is TGTGCCAGCAGCTTAGTGGCCGAAGAAAAACTGTTTTTT.

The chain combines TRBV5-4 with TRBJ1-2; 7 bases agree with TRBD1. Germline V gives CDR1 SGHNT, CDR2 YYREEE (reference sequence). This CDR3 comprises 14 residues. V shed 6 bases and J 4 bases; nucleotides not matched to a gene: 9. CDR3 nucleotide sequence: TGTGCCAGCAACTTTAAGGACAGGACCTATGGCTACACCTTC. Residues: CASNFKDRTYGYTF.

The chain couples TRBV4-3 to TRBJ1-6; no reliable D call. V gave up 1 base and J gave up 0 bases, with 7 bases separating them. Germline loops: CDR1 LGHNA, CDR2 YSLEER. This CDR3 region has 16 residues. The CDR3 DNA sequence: TGCGCCAGCAGCCAAGGGTTGAGCTCCTATAATTCACCCCTCCACTTT. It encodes CASSQGLSSYNSPLHF.

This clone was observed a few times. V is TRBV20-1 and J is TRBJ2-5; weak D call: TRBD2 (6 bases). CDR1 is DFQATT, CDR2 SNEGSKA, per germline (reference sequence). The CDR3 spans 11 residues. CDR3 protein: CAAGSQETQYF. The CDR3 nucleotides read TGCGCGGCGGGGAGCCAAGAGACCCAGTACTTC.

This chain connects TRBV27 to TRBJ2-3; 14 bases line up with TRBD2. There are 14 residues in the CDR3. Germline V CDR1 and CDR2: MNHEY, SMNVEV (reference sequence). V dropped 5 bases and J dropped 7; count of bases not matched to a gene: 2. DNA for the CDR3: TGTGCCAGCAGTCGGACTAGCGGGGGGTATACGCAGTATTTT. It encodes CASSRTSGGYTQYF.

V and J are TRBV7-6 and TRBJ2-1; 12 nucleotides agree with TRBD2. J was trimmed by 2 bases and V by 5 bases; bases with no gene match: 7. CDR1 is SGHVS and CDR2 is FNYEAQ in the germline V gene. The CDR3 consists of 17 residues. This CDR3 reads CASSPGTSGPAYNEQFF. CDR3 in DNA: TGTGCCAGCAGCCCTGGGACTAGCGGGCCTGCCTACAATGAGCAGTTCTTC.

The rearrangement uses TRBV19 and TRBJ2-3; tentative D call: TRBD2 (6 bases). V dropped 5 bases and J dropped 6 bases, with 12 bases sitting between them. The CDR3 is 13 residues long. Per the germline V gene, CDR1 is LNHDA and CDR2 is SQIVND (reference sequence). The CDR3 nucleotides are TGTGCCAGTAGTGCCCCGGGGGTGGATACGCAGTATTTT. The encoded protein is CASSAPGVDTQYF.

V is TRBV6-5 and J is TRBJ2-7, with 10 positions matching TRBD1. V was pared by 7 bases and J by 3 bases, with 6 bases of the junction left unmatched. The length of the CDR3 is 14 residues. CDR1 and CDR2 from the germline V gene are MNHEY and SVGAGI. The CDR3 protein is CASNRDRGGYEQYF. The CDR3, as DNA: TGTGCCAGCAACAGGGACAGGGGAGGCTACGAGCAGTACTTC.

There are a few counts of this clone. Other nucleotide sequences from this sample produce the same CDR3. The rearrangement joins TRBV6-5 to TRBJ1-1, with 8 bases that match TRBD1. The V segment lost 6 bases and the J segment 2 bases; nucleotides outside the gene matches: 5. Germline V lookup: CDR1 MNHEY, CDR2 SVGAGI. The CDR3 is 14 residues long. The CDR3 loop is CASSRGTGNTEAFF. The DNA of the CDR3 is TGTGCCAGCAGCCGTGGGACAGGCAACACTGAAGCTTTCTTT.

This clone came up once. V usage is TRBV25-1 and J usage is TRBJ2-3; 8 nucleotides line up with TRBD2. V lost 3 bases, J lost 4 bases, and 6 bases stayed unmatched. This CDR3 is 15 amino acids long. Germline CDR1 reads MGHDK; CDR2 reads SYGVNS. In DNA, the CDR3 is TGTGCCAGCAGTGATGGTAGCGGGATCGCAGATACGCAGTATTTT. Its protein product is CASSDGSGIADTQYF.

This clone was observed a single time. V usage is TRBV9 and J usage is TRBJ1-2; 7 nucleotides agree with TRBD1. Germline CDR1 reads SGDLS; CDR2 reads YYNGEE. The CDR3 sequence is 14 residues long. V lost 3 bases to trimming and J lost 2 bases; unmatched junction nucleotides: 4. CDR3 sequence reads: CASSATTGNYGYTF. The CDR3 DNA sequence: TGTGCCAGCAGCGCGACGACAGGGAACTATGGCTACACCTTC.

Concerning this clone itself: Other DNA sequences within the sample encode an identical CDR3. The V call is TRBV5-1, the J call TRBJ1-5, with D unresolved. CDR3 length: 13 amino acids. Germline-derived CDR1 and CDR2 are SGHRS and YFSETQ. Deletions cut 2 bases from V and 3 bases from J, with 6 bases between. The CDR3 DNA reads TGCGCCAGCAGCTTCGGGGACAATCAGCCCCAGCATTTT. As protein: CASSFGDNQPQHF.

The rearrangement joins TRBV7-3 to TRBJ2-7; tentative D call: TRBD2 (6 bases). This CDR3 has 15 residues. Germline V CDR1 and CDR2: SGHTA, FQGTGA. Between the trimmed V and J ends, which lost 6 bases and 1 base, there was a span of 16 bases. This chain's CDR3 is CASRQGPSESYEQYF. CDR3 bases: TGTGCCAGCAGACAAGGTCCTAGCGAGTCCTACGAGCAGTACTTC.

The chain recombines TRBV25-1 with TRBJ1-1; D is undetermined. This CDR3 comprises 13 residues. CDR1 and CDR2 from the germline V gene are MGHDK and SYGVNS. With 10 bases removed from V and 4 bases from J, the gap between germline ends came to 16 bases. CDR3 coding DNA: TGTGCCACCCGGGAGGGAGGGATCACTGAAGCTTTCTTT. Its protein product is CATREGGITEAFF.

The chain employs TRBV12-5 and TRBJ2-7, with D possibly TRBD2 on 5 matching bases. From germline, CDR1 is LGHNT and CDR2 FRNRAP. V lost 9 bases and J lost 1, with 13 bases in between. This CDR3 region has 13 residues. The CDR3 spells CASQAGGSYEQYF. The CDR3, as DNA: TGTGCTAGCCAGGCTGGCGGGTCCTACGAGCAGTACTTC.

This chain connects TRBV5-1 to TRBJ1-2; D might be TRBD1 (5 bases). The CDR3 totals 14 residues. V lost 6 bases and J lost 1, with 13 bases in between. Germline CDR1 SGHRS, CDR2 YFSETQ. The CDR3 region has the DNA TGCGCCAGCACCAAGTTTGACAGTAACTATGGCTACACCTTC. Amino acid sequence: CASTKFDSNYGYTF.

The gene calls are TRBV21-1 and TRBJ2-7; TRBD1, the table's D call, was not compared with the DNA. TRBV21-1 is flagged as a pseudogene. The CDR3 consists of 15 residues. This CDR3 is CASSKVDRPTYEQYF. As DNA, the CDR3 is TGTGCCAGCAGCAAAGTGGACAGGCCCACCTACGAGCAGTACTTC.

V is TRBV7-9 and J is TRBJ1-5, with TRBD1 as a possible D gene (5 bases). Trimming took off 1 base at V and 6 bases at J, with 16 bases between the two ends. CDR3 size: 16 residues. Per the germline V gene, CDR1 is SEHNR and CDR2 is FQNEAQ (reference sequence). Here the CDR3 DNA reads TGTGCCAGCAGCTTAGGGGTGGGTCGGGGGGGTCAGCCCCAGCATTTT. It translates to CASSLGVGRGGQPQHF.

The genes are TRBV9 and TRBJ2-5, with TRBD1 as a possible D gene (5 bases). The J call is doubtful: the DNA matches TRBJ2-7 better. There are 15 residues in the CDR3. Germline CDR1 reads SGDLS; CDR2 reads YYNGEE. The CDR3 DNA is TGTGCCAGCAGCCTGACCCCCGACAGCCCCTACGAGCAGTACTTC. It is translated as CASSLTPDSPYEQYF.

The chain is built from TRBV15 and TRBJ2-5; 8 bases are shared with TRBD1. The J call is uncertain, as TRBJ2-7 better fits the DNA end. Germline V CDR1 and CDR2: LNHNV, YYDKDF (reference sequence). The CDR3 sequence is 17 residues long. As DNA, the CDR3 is TGTGCCACCAGCAGAGATTCCTACGACAGGGGTCCCTACGAGCAGTACTTC. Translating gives CATSRDSYDRGPYEQYF.

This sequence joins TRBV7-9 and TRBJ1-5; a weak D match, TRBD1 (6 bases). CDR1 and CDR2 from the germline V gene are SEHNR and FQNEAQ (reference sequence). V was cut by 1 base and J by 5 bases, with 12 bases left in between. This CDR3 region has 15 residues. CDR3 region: CASSLDRELDQPQHF. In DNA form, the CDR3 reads TGTGCCAGCAGCTTAGACAGGGAACTAGATCAGCCCCAGCATTTT.

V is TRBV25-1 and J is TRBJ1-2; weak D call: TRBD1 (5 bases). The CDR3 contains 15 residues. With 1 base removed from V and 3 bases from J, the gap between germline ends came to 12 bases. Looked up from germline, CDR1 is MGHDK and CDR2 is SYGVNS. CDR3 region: CASSEWEGTYYGYTF. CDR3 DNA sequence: TGTGCCAGCAGTGAATGGGAGGGGACCTACTATGGCTACACCTTC.

Written as DNA, the CDR3 is TGCGCCAGCAGCCCGGGGGACAGGGGGGACACTGAAGCTTTCTTT. As protein: CASSPGDRGDTEAFF. The gene calls are TRBV5-1 and TRBJ1-1, with 11 bases fitting TRBD1. The CDR3 runs to 15 residues. Germline-derived CDR1 and CDR2 are SGHRS and YFSETQ. Trimming at V came to 4 bases and at J to 3 bases, leaving 5 bases not matched to a gene.

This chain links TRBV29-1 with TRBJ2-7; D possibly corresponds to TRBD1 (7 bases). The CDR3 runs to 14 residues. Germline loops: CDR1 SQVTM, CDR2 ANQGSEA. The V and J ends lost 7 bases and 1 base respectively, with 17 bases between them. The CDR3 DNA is TGCAGCGCTGTTATCGCAGGGGGGTCCTACGAGCAGTACTTC. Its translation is CSAVIAGGSYEQYF.

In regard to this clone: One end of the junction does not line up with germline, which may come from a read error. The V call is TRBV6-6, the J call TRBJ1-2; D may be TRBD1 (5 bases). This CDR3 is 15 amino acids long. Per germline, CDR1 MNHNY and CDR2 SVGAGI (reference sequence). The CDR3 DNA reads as TGTGCCAGCAGTTACTCGCGGGGACCGGACTATGGCTACCCCTTC. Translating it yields CASSYSRGPDYGYPF.

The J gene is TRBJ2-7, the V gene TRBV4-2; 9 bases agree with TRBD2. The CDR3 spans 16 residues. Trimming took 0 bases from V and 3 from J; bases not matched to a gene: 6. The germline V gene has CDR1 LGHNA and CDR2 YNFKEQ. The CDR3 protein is CASSQDHGTSRYEQYF. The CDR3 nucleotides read TGTGCCAGCAGCCAAGATCATGGGACTAGCCGCTACGAGCAGTACTTC.